This entry lists 2 T cell receptor beta chains sequenced from one sample in a study of blood T cell repertoires in COVID-19 (dated by TCRdb to 2019 to 2021). The method was the immunoSEQ multiplex PCR assay. TCRdb holds this immuneACCESS table with in-frame rearrangements only. Some clones are missing; in checked studies, unresolved V genes explain under half, and the rest has no known cause. This sample is represented by about 91,000 clones; around 90% of them were singletons. The top ten clonotypes cover 4.8% of the sample. Sequenced sample: peripheral blood. These TCRs come from a woman older than 75 with active COVID-19.

This clone was detected only a few times. The rearrangement uses TRBV14 and TRBJ1-2, with D possibly TRBD1 on 5 matching bases. Germline V gene sequence: CDR1 SGHDN, CDR2 FVKESK. This CDR3 comprises 14 residues. Trimming took 5 bases from V and 4 from J, leaving 14 bases between them. DNA for the CDR3: TGTGCCAGCAGCTCCGACAGTAACTTCTATGGCTACACCTTC. It is translated as CASSSDSNFYGYTF.

The V and J genes are TRBV5-1 and TRBJ2-1, with 12 bases that match TRBD2. The trim removed 6 bases at V and 11 bases at J, leaving 12 bases unmatched. In germline, CDR1 is SGHRS, CDR2 YFSETQ. This CDR3 has 15 amino acids. The CDR3 DNA follows: TGCGCCAGCAACCCGGGGACTAGCGGGTTAAATCAGCAGTTCTTC. It translates to CASNPGTSGLNQQFF.